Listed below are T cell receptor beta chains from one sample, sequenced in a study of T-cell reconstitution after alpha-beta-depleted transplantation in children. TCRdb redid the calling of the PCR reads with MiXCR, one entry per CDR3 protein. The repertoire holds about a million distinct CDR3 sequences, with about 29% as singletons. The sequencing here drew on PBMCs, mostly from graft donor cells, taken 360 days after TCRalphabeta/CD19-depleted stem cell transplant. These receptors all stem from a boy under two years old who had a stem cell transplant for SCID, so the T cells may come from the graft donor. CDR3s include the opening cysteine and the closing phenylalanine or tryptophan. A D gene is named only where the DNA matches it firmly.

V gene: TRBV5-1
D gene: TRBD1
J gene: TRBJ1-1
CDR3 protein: CASSAGVGQKAFF

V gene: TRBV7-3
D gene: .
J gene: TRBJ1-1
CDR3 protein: CASSLSVFTEAFF

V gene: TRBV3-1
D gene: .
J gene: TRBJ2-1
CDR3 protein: CASSQGMRGGDNEQFF

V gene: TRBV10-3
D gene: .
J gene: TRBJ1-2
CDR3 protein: CAISESIEGIYGYTF

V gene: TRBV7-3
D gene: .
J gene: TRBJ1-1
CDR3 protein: CASSLTGAGEAFF

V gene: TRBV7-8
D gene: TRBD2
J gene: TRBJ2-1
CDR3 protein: CASSSPGLGHNEQFF

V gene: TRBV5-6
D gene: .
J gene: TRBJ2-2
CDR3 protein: CASSLRGIVTGELFF

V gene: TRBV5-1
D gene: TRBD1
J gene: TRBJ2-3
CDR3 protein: CASSLGTGTLLSTDTQYF

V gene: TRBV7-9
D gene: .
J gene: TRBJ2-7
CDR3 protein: CASSSSGTTDEQYF

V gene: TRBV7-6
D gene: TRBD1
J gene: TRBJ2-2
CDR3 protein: CASSRTRDRGQGELFF

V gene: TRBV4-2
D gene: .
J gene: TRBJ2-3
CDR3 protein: CASSQDRRGDTQYF

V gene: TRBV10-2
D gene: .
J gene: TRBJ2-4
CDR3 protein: CASSFSRGAPNIQYF

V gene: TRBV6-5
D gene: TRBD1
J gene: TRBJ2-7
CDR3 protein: CASSWNRGSYEQYF

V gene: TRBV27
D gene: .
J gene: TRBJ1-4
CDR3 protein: CASSSGGDEKLFF

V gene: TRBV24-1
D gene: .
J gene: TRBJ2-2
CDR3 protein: CATSDRTGELFF

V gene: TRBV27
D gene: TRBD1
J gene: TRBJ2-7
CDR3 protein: CATSPGQGFEQYF

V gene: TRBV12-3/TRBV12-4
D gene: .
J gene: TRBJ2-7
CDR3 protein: CASSFGGRKSYEQYF

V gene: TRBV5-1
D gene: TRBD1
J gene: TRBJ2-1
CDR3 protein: CASSSGQVYNNEQFF

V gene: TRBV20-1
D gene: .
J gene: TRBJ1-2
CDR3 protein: CSAPQGEGFYGYTF

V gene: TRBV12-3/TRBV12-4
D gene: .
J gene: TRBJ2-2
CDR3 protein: CASSQRTGGELFF

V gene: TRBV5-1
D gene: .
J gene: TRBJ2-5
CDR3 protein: CASSWTVGVQETQYF

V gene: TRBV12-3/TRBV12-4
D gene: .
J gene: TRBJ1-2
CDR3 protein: CASTPDVPNYGYTF

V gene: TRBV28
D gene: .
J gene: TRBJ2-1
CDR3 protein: CASSWETLPFGNSYNEQFF

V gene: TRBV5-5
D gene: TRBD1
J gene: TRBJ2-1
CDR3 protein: CASSKNWDRFGPEQFF

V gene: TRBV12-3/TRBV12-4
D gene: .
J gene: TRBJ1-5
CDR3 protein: CASSRTQGGQPQHF

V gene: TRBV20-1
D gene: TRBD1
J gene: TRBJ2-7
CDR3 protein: CSARQDRGHPYEQYF

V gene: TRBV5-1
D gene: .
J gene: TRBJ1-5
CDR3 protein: CASSPGGVAGQPQHF

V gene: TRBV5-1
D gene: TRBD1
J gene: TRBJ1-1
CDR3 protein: CASSLDGDRGQGAFF

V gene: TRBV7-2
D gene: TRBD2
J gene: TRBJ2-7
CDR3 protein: CASSLEAGVTYEQYF

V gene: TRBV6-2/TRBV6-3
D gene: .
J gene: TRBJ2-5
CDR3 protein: CASSYVGALQETQYF

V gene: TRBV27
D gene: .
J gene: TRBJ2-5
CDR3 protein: CASSPPPTGSQETQYF

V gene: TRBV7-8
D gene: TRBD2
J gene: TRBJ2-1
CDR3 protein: CASSGQIGGNEQFF

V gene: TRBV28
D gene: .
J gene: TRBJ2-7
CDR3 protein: CASRLFDRPYEQYF

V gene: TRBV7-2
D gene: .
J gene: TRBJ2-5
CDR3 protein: CASSRGPGSVETQYF

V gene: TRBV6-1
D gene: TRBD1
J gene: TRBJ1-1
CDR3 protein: CASRRGQGVSSAEAFF

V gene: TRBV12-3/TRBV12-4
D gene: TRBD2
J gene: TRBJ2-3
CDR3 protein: CASSLWTSGEDTQYF

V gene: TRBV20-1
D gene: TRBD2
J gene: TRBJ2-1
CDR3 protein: CSPQLAGGYNEQFF

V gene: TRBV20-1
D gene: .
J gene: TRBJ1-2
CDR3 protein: CSASHPGGYGYTF

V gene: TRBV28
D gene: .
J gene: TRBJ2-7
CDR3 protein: CATKQSGASYEQYF

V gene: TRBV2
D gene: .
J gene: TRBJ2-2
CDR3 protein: CASSVTVNTGELFF

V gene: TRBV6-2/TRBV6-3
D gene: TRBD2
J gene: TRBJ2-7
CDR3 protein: CASSRVLAGGPSYALSYEQYF

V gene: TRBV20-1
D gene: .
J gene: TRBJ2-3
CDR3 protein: CSATLGSGTDTQYF

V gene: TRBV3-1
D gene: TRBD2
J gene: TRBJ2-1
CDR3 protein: CASSQDVLAGAPQEQFF

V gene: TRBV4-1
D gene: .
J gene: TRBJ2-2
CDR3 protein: CASSQDVELNTGELFF

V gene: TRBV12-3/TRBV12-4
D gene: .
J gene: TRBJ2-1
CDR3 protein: CASSLGVNEQFF

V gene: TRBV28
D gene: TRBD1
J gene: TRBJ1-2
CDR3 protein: CAIYPRTGWDYGYTF

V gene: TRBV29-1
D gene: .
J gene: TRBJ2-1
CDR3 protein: CSARKRDTYNEQFF

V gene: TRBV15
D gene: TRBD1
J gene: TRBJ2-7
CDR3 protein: CATGDRPDYEQYF

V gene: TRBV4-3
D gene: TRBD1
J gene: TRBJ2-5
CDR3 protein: CASSLFPDRVGETQYF

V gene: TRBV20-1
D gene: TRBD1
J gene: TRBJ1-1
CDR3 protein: CSASGDRDTEAFF

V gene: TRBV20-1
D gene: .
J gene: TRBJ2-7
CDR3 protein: CSAESSQSEQYF

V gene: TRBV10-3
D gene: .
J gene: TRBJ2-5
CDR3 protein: CAISQTGYQETQYF

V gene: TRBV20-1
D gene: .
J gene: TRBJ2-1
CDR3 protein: CSARDSSHRDPFGSSYNEQFF

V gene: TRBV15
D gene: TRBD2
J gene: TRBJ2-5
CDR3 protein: CATSRDPGLGGETQYF

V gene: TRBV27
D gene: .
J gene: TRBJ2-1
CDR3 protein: CASSPSSLASESYNEQFF